This T cell receptor (beta chain) originates from a study of blood T cells in healthy people across ages (dated by TCRdb to between 2014 and 2016). About the investigation overall: In model experiments, template switching captured about one uniquely barcoded TCR beta cDNA molecule for every two T cells. The study measured age-related changes in TCR beta repertoire diversity using deep sequencing normalized with unique cDNA molecular identifiers. Four age groups were formed from the donors: young (average roughly 15 years), middle-aged (approximately 40), aged (more than 55) and long-lived (around 82). To avoid experimental bias, donors of different ages were spread randomly across the sequencing lanes. Two additional independent replicas of 1 million unique cDNA reads from the same blood draw were analyzed for two donors (one aged 18 to 30 and one aged 80 or older). What the study reported, not specific to this receptor: Total diversity estimates from one million sequenced T cells were considered lower bounds and underestimates. Compared with the aged group, the long-lived group had more naive CD4+ T cells, fewer expanded clones and increased TCR diversity, suggesting age selection. There was a strong correlation between observed TCR beta diversity and the percentage of naive T cells measured by flow cytometry. Because profiling used bulk unsorted PBMCs, naive and antigen-experienced compartments could not be compared conclusively. Donor CMV infection status was unknown, potentially confounding age-related changes in expanded clonotypes. As age increased, observed TCR beta diversity per million T cells dropped in a roughly linear way, and a significant reduction was already evident by age around 41.

Including cysteine and phenylalanine, the CDR3 has 11 amino acids. CDR3 DNA only is kept here, 33 bases in frame from base 1. CDR1 and CDR2, per the germline V gene (reference sequence), are DFQATT and SNEGSKA. This clonotype was seen a handful of times. This receptor's antigen is unknown. Per-nucleotide qualities are absent, and no much larger clonotype sits a single base away. The library was obtained by 5' RACE. TCRdb records Illumina HiSeq 2500 as the sequencer. The second PCR ran for roughly 7 to 11 cycles and used a J-beta primer mix along with a sample-barcoded 5' primer. Each TCR beta cDNA molecule received a unique molecular identifier from a template-switch 5' adaptor carrying 12 random nucleotides. Each sample yielded at least 3 million CDR3-containing paired-end reads. All of the RNA was converted into first-strand cDNA using the Mint cDNA synthesis kit, with a TRBC-specific oligonucleotide serving as the primer. After uracil-DNA glycosylase treatment, a first 18-cycle PCR used universal primers M1SS and BC2_uni_R on all cDNA. On the study's bioinformatics: For normalization, 1 million high-quality reads, each with a distinct molecular identifier, were randomly selected from each sample. Instead of being binned into consensus sequences, reads that shared molecular identifiers were thrown out. MiTCR, set to a Q25 quality threshold and the strictest error-elimination algorithm, was used for CDR3 identification, clonotype clustering and error correction. A nonparametric unseen species model with Euler transformation was used to estimate lower-bound total TCR beta diversity. The raw public reads went through TCRdb reprocessing: fastp at Q25, MiXCR clone calling, in-frame beta chains kept. Rows with a matching CDR3 protein are joined into one entry that keeps the most common DNA and genes. TCRdb's processing, not the authors', yielded these V and J calls. The sample includes roughly 2 million distinct CDR3 sequences, with about 50% observed a single time. The top ten constitute roughly 2% of the sample.

Donors were 35 to 40 systemically healthy Caucasian individuals from Russia aged roughly 6 to 90 years. Approximately 9.3 milliliters of peripheral blood were collected from each donor into EDTA-treated Vacutainer tubes. Ficoll-Paque density-gradient centrifugation was used to isolate PBMCs, with at least 6 million per sample. Trizol reagent was used to extract total RNA from the PBMCs, yielding at least 5 micrograms per sample. Naive CD45RAhigh/CD27high T cell percentages were measured by flow cytometry on a PBMC aliquot from every donor. The sequencing sample was made of blood. The chain was built from TRBV20-1 and TRBJ2-7; TRBD1 is perhaps the D gene, given 5 matching bases. The clonotype comes from a woman in her 40s in good health. The CDR3 protein: CSQGSSYEQYF. The nucleotide sequence is given as TGCAGCCAGGGTAGCTCCTACGAGCAGTACTTC.